This entry features one T cell receptor (beta chain) sequence. This clonotype was observed a handful of times. This clone's antigen is unknown. It has no much larger one-base neighbor in the sample; base qualities were not kept. The method behind the library was RACE. Sequenced using a NextSeq 500. During library preparation, unique molecular identifiers were attached to individual cDNA molecules so that TCRs could be counted in a quantitative, reproducible way. From each blood RNA sample, both TCR alpha and TCR beta chains were sequenced. The authors processed their data as follows. Samples had a median of 95,638 TCRs, with a range from roughly 20,000 to 690,600. V, J and CDR3 annotation of the TCR reads was performed with the Decombinator software suite. For PS versus PT1 abundance plots, all samples were subsampled to the same number of TCRs (28,000). TCRs were defined as expanded if absent before sensitization and observed at least eight times at the 2-week time point. The public reads were reanalyzed by TCRdb: fastp trimming at Q25, MiXCR alignment, in-frame beta chains only. Rows with one shared CDR3 protein collapse into an entry with the most common genes and DNA. For this entry, the V and J calls and clone size follow TCRdb and not the study's own pipeline. Present in this sample are about 250,000 distinct CDR3 sequences, 7.5% to 8% of which were seen just once. The leading ten clones occupy 0.9% to 1.5% of the sample.

This entry comes from a study of human T cells and chemical hapten exposure (dated by TCRdb to the early 2020s). A note on the overall study: For sensitization, 2% DPC in acetone was applied to a 2 cm by 2 cm area of upper inner arm skin. The libraries were sequenced as a pool, and the TCR yield per sample differed mostly because of small variations in library volumes within the pool. Patch testing on the upper back used Finn chambers containing 0.01% DPC, with scoring done after 6 days according to International Contact Dermatitis Research Group standards. Blood for TCR sequencing was provided by twenty-nine alopecia patients at one to four time points (pre-sensitization, 2, 6 and 24 weeks). Most of the patients in the cohort were female, and the cohort covered alopecia areata with under or over 50% scalp involvement, alopecia totalis and alopecia universalis. In alopecia patients, the study followed how the peripheral blood TCR repertoire changed in vivo over primary and secondary sensitization to diphenylcyclopropenone (DPC), a hapten. Throughout the study period of around 24 weeks, patients also received therapeutic DPC doses to the scalp every week. Blood samples were taken from patients before sensitization (week 0) and at 2, 6 and about 24 weeks after DPC sensitization.

V is clipped by 5 bases and J by 5 bases, and the sequence between their germline boundaries is 13 bases long. Including the terminal cysteine and phenylalanine, the CDR3 comprises 13 residues. Only the CDR3 portion is preserved as DNA: 39 bases, with reading frame beginning at the first base. The time point label corresponds to: pre-sensitization, week 0. The sample's treatment or condition, from its label and the paper: therapeutic diphenylcyclopropenone sensitization with weekly scalp DPC. At every patch-test visit, the blood draw took place before the patch test was put on. To be eligible, patients had to be aged 18 to 70, diagnosed with alopecia and judged suitable for DPC therapy, while pregnant patients were excluded. Unfractionated whole blood was collected in Tempus Blood RNA tubes, and total RNA was extracted from that blood. What the work shows at the level of the full study, not this receptor alone: After repeated subsampling, the strength of the expansion versus patch-test correlation and the threshold at which it became significant changed. Because every patient had alopecia, a presumed autoimmune disease, the patients' immune response might differ from that of healthy individuals. Patch test score correlated positively with the number of PT1 expanded TCRs, reaching significance at thresholds 8, 16 and 32 but not at 4. Significantly more large CDR3 similarity clusters were formed by expanded TCRs than by pre-sensitization or healthy control sets, consistent with antigen-driven responses. No change with DPC sensitization was found in the number of TCRs above 1 in 1000 frequency, and no evidence of global repertoire structure alterations was found.

The sequence was obtained from a man younger than 30 with alopecia areata. Some clones in this sample may be carry-over from other donors' samples. Sample: whole blood, taken in connection with sensitization to the hapten diphenylcyclopropenone (DPC). Recombination joined TRBV12-3 or TRBV12-4 with TRBJ2-7; the D element could tentatively be TRBD1 or TRBD2, as 5 bases agree for each. The nucleotide sequence reads TGTGCCAGCAGTCGGGACCGACGGGACGAGCAGTACTTC. Its protein is CASSRDRRDEQYF.